The present entry profiles one T cell receptor (beta chain) with its context. Its binding antigen is unknown. Within one base of it there is no much larger clone, and no base qualities were kept. The entry originates in a study of blood T cell repertoires in COVID-19 (dated by TCRdb to about 2020). General notes on the study: Samples from collaborators originated in the United States, Italy and Spain and spanned both the acute and convalescent phases of COVID-19. The material from the prospective study consisted of cDNA or gDNA derived from T cells, B-cell-depleted T cells, or PBMCs. Subjects who had been exposed to COVID-19, were actively infected with it, or had recovered from it provided the deeply sampled blood TCRbeta repertoires that made up the dataset. The repertoires were released in a freely available public database intended as a resource for research on the immune response to SARS-CoV-2. Samples came from the ongoing ImmuneRACE study (first 160 participants) plus 1,254 subjects from 6 global collaborators. Nearly every sample came with metadata listing a de-identified subject ID, COVID-19 status, age in years and sex. Where HLA class I and class II types were available, the types were taken from metadata supplied by the sample provider, not from assay-based typing. Points the paper makes about the study in general: The quantity of clinical and demographic metadata differed by source and by participant and was supplied without curation.

TCRbeta CDR3 regions were amplified from genomic DNA using the immunoSEQ Assay, a bias-controlled multiplex PCR. The study's processing was this. The number of nucleated cells in each sample was estimated by amplification of reference gene primers within the assay. Sequence reads were collapsed and filtered to measure the absolute abundance of every unique TCRbeta CDR3 rearrangement. For each sample, productive Simpson clonality was calculated as the square root of Simpson's diversity index across productive rearrangements. As stored in TCRdb, this immuneACCESS dataset retains in-frame rearrangements with V and J assigned. A fraction of the clones does not appear; measured against another copy, unresolved V genes explain less than half of the discrepancy, and the remainder lacks a known reason. The V and J calls and clone size come from that table; D and trimming were worked out from the DNA. The sample records 150,000 to 200,000 clones, 81% of which are singletons. The top ten constitute around 11% of the sample.

The CDR3 holds 13 amino acids from the cysteine to the phenylalanine. Solely the CDR3 DNA is kept, with 39 bases framed from the first base. Sequences MNHEY (CDR1) and SVGAGI (CDR2) are obtained from the germline V gene. The junction shows trimming of 6 bases on V and 5 bases on J, plus 11 bases between the germline ends. In Seattle, one collaborating source enrolled patients while the infection was active and tracked those patients longitudinally over the course of disease. Each collaborating institution followed its own protocols to collect whole blood in K2EDTA tubes. For TCRbeta analysis, collaborator samples were shipped as frozen whole blood, as isolated PBMCs, or as DNA extracted from either sample type.

Sequencing input: peripheral blood. This sequence was found in a woman older than 75 with COVID-19, enrolled during active disease. The chain is assembled from TRBV6-5 and TRBJ1-5; the D gene identity is not certain. The DNA sequence is as follows: TGTGCCAGCAGGTGGCAAGACTATCAGCCCCAGCATTTT. Its translation reads: CASRWQDYQPQHF.